These T cell receptor beta chains were read from a single sample in a study of blood T cell repertoires in COVID-19. The data were produced by immunoSEQ multiplex PCR, yet TCRdb's version contains in-frame clones alone and is incomplete. The data show approximately 500,000 clones, about 89% seen once. Sequencing was carried out using peripheral blood. The origin of the receptors is a woman aged 50 to 60 with COVID-19, enrolled during active disease. Both conserved end residues are part of each CDR3. Fields, in order: V gene, clone size, D gene, J gene, CDR3 protein, CDR3 DNA. D genes are given only for firm matches. Where a row states a size, it is once, few, many or the class of an expanded clone; other rows omit it.

v_call: TRBV19; clone_size: once; d_call: TRBD1; j_call: TRBJ1-5; cdr3_aa: CASSETGADDQPQHF; cdr3_nt: TGTGCCAGTAGCGAAACAGGGGCTGATGATCAGCCCCAGCATTTT
v_call: TRBV6-5; clone_size: -; d_call: TRBD2; j_call: TRBJ2-4; cdr3_aa: CASTLGSGGGSTQYF; cdr3_nt: TGTGCCAGCACCCTGGGTAGCGGGGGGGGCTCAACTCAGTACTTC
v_call: TRBV18; clone_size: -; d_call: TRBD1; j_call: TRBJ2-6; cdr3_aa: CASSPRQGKGTGANVLTF; cdr3_nt: TGTGCCAGCTCACCGCGACAGGGCAAAGGGACCGGGGCCAACGTCCTGACTTTC
v_call: TRBV28; clone_size: -; d_call: -; j_call: TRBJ2-2; cdr3_aa: CASSFTPYRYTGELFF; cdr3_nt: TGTGCCAGCAGTTTCACCCCCTACCGCTACACCGGGGAGCTGTTTTTT
v_call: TRBV24-1; clone_size: once; d_call: -; j_call: TRBJ2-3; cdr3_aa: CATSDPPLDTQYF; cdr3_nt: TGTGCCACCAGTGATCCCCCCCTGGATACGCAGTATTTT
v_call: TRBV2; clone_size: once; d_call: -; j_call: TRBJ2-3; cdr3_aa: CASKLDFNTDTQYF; cdr3_nt: TGTGCCAGCAAGTTGGACTTTAACACAGATACGCAGTATTTT
v_call: TRBV6-1; clone_size: once; d_call: -; j_call: TRBJ1-5; cdr3_aa: CASSEAQGTSYQPQHF; cdr3_nt: TGTGCCAGCAGTGAAGCGCAGGGGACCAGTTATCAGCCCCAGCATTTT
v_call: TRBV11-2; clone_size: -; d_call: -; j_call: TRBJ2-7; cdr3_aa: CASSLAQGREQYF; cdr3_nt: TGTGCCAGCAGCTTAGCGCAGGGTCGTGAGCAGTACTTC
v_call: TRBV19; clone_size: -; d_call: -; j_call: TRBJ1-2; cdr3_aa: CASNPRVGSGYGYTF; cdr3_nt: TGTGCCAGTAACCCCAGGGTCGGATCTGGCTATGGCTACACCTTC
v_call: TRBV23-1; clone_size: -; d_call: -; j_call: TRBJ2-1; cdr3_aa: CASSYALAVRGTPGEDEQFF; cdr3_nt: TGCGCCAGCAGTTACGCGCTAGCGGTACGCGGGACACCCGGGGAGGATGAGCAGTTCTTC
v_call: TRBV12-3/TRBV12-4; clone_size: once; d_call: -; j_call: TRBJ1-1; cdr3_aa: CASRGGTEAFF; cdr3_nt: TGTGCCAGCAGGGGGGGGACTGAAGCTTTCTTT
v_call: TRBV5-1; clone_size: -; d_call: TRBD2; j_call: TRBJ2-2; cdr3_aa: CASSYGTSGNTGELFF; cdr3_nt: TGCGCCAGCAGCTACGGGACTAGCGGGAACACCGGGGAGCTGTTTTTT
v_call: TRBV19; clone_size: -; d_call: -; j_call: TRBJ1-2; cdr3_aa: CASTTLPRGHGYTF; cdr3_nt: TGTGCCAGTACCACCCTCCCCAGGGGACATGGCTACACCTTC
v_call: TRBV18; clone_size: -; d_call: -; j_call: TRBJ1-4; cdr3_aa: CASSLLNEKLFF; cdr3_nt: TGTGCCAGCTCACTACTCAATGAAAAACTGTTTTTT
v_call: TRBV19; clone_size: once; d_call: -; j_call: TRBJ2-7; cdr3_aa: CASRGGAGGAYEQYF; cdr3_nt: TGTGCCAGCCGAGGGGGGGCTGGAGGGGCCTACGAGCAGTACTTC
v_call: TRBV12-3/TRBV12-4; clone_size: -; d_call: TRBD1; j_call: TRBJ2-7; cdr3_aa: CASSPGGREQYF; cdr3_nt: TGTGCCAGCAGTCCAGGGGGCAGGGAGCAGTACTTC
v_call: TRBV27; clone_size: -; d_call: -; j_call: TRBJ1-6; cdr3_aa: CASSLEGRTPYNSPLHF; cdr3_nt: TGTGCCAGCAGTTTAGAGGGCAGGACCCCCTATAATTCACCCCTCCACTTT
v_call: TRBV5-5; clone_size: few; d_call: -; j_call: TRBJ2-2; cdr3_aa: CASSSRQLQNTGELFF; cdr3_nt: TGTGCCAGCAGCTCCCGACAGCTACAGAACACCGGGGAGCTGTTTTTT
v_call: TRBV5-4; clone_size: -; d_call: TRBD1; j_call: TRBJ2-1; cdr3_aa: CASSSSGQTRGDEQFF; cdr3_nt: TGTGCCAGCAGCTCTTCGGGACAGACGAGAGGGGATGAGCAGTTCTTC
v_call: TRBV19; clone_size: -; d_call: -; j_call: TRBJ2-7; cdr3_aa: CASSIAQRTYEQYF; cdr3_nt: TGTGCCAGTAGTATAGCTCAGCGGACCTACGAGCAGTACTTC
v_call: TRBV29-1; clone_size: -; d_call: -; j_call: TRBJ1-1; cdr3_aa: CSVDGANTEAFF; cdr3_nt: TGCAGCGTTGATGGGGCGAACACTGAAGCTTTCTTT
v_call: TRBV5-6; clone_size: -; d_call: -; j_call: TRBJ1-2; cdr3_aa: CASRTGYYGYTF; cdr3_nt: TGTGCCAGCAGGACAGGTTACTATGGCTACACCTTC
v_call: TRBV6-4; clone_size: -; d_call: -; j_call: TRBJ1-6; cdr3_aa: CASSKEGSSYNSPLHF; cdr3_nt: TGTGCCAGCAGTAAAGAAGGGAGCTCCTATAATTCACCCCTCCACTTT
v_call: TRBV2; clone_size: -; d_call: -; j_call: TRBJ2-7; cdr3_aa: CASTLWTVTSYEQYF; cdr3_nt: TGTGCCAGCACGCTTTGGACAGTTACCTCCTACGAGCAGTACTTC
v_call: TRBV3-1/TRBV3-2; clone_size: -; d_call: -; j_call: TRBJ1-1; cdr3_aa: CASSRGNRATEAFF; cdr3_nt: TGTGCCAGCAGCCGGGGGAACAGGGCCACTGAAGCTTTCTTT
v_call: TRBV5-4; clone_size: -; d_call: TRBD1; j_call: TRBJ2-3; cdr3_aa: CASSWPGQGAGDTQYF; cdr3_nt: TGTGCCAGCAGCTGGCCAGGGCAGGGGGCAGGAGATACGCAGTATTTT
v_call: TRBV4-1; clone_size: -; d_call: TRBD2; j_call: TRBJ2-7; cdr3_aa: CASSGAGTYEQYF; cdr3_nt: TGCGCCAGCAGCGGAGCGGGAACCTACGAGCAGTACTTC
v_call: TRBV19; clone_size: -; d_call: TRBD2; j_call: TRBJ2-3; cdr3_aa: CASSITLAGPYTDTQYF; cdr3_nt: TGTGCCAGTAGTATAACTTTAGCGGGGCCTTACACAGATACGCAGTATTTT
v_call: TRBV30; clone_size: -; d_call: TRBD1; j_call: TRBJ1-5; cdr3_aa: CAWSVQGNQPQHF; cdr3_nt: TGTGCCTGGAGTGTACAGGGGAACCAGCCCCAGCATTTT
v_call: TRBV6-5; clone_size: -; d_call: -; j_call: TRBJ1-3; cdr3_aa: CASSSVGGESGNTIYF; cdr3_nt: TGTGCCAGCAGTTCAGTCGGGGGAGAATCTGGAAACACCATATATTTT
v_call: TRBV11-2; clone_size: -; d_call: -; j_call: TRBJ1-4; cdr3_aa: CASSRVGIPVRRDEKLFF; cdr3_nt: TGTGCCAGCAGCCGGGTGGGGATCCCCGTCCGGAGGGATGAAAAACTGTTTTTT
v_call: TRBV18; clone_size: -; d_call: -; j_call: TRBJ1-2; cdr3_aa: CASSPQVTNYGYTF; cdr3_nt: TGTGCCAGCTCGCCCCAGGTGACTAACTATGGCTACACCTTC
v_call: TRBV3-1/TRBV3-2; clone_size: -; d_call: TRBD2; j_call: TRBJ2-3; cdr3_aa: CASSSPAERGGLLFGDTQYF; cdr3_nt: TGTGCCAGCAGCTCGCCCGCGGAGCGGGGGGGCCTGTTATTTGGAGATACGCAGTATTTT
v_call: TRBV7-8; clone_size: -; d_call: -; j_call: TRBJ1-5; cdr3_aa: CASSAYRVGNQPQHF; cdr3_nt: TGTGCCAGCAGCGCCTACAGGGTCGGCAATCAGCCCCAGCATTTT
v_call: TRBV12-5; clone_size: -; d_call: TRBD1; j_call: TRBJ2-7; cdr3_aa: CASGPFPGGKQYF; cdr3_nt: TGTGCTAGTGGACCCTTCCCAGGGGGTAAGCAGTACTTC
v_call: TRBV28; clone_size: once; d_call: TRBD1; j_call: TRBJ2-7; cdr3_aa: CASTPTGGAHYEQYF; cdr3_nt: TGTGCCAGCACCCCGACAGGGGGAGCCCACTACGAGCAGTACTTC
v_call: TRBV5-1; clone_size: -; d_call: TRBD2; j_call: TRBJ2-3; cdr3_aa: CASSLRTSKLDTQYF; cdr3_nt: TGCGCCAGCAGCTTGAGGACTAGCAAATTAGATACGCAGTATTTT
v_call: TRBV28; clone_size: -; d_call: TRBD2; j_call: TRBJ2-2; cdr3_aa: CASGWTSGANTGELFF; cdr3_nt: TGTGCCAGCGGGTGGACTAGCGGAGCGAACACCGGGGAGCTGTTTTTT
v_call: TRBV7-9; clone_size: -; d_call: TRBD1; j_call: TRBJ1-6; cdr3_aa: CASRGQGDNSPLHF; cdr3_nt: TGTGCCAGCAGGGGACAGGGAGATAATTCACCCCTCCACTTT
v_call: TRBV6-5; clone_size: -; d_call: TRBD2; j_call: TRBJ2-7; cdr3_aa: CASSRLAVLYEQYF; cdr3_nt: TGTGCCAGCAGTCGACTAGCGGTCCTATACGAGCAGTACTTC
v_call: TRBV9; clone_size: -; d_call: -; j_call: TRBJ1-4; cdr3_aa: CASSVEGDNEKLFF; cdr3_nt: TGTGCCAGCAGCGTAGAAGGGGATAATGAAAAACTGTTTTTT
v_call: TRBV19; clone_size: -; d_call: -; j_call: TRBJ1-3; cdr3_aa: CASSIPTSQNTIYF; cdr3_nt: TGTGCCAGTAGTATACCGACAAGTCAAAACACCATATATTTT
v_call: TRBV7-2; clone_size: -; d_call: -; j_call: TRBJ2-1; cdr3_aa: CASSLSGGDYNEQFF; cdr3_nt: TGTGCCAGCAGCTTATCAGGCGGGGACTACAATGAGCAGTTCTTC
v_call: TRBV5-4; clone_size: -; d_call: -; j_call: TRBJ1-1; cdr3_aa: CASSLGGDPPDTEAFF; cdr3_nt: TGTGCCAGCAGCTTGGGGGGCGACCCTCCGGACACTGAAGCTTTCTTT
v_call: TRBV11-2; clone_size: -; d_call: TRBD1; j_call: TRBJ1-1; cdr3_aa: CASSSHPGQGGTEAFF; cdr3_nt: TGTGCCAGCAGCTCTCACCCGGGACAGGGAGGTACTGAAGCTTTCTTT
v_call: TRBV29-1; clone_size: -; d_call: -; j_call: TRBJ2-7; cdr3_aa: CSVTGLSAYEQYF; cdr3_nt: TGCAGCGTGACTGGACTTTCCGCCTACGAGCAGTACTTC
v_call: TRBV5-1; clone_size: -; d_call: TRBD1; j_call: TRBJ1-2; cdr3_aa: CASSSGQGIGGYTF; cdr3_nt: TGCGCCAGCAGTTCCGGACAGGGTATAGGAGGCTACACCTTC
v_call: TRBV9; clone_size: -; d_call: -; j_call: TRBJ1-6; cdr3_aa: CASSVEEGRSPLHF; cdr3_nt: TGTGCCAGCAGCGTAGAGGAGGGTCGGTCACCCCTCCACTTT
v_call: TRBV5-1; clone_size: once; d_call: TRBD2; j_call: TRBJ2-7; cdr3_aa: CATRTSGGTYEQYF; cdr3_nt: TGCGCCACCCGAACTAGCGGGGGAACCTACGAGCAGTACTTC
v_call: TRBV28; clone_size: -; d_call: -; j_call: TRBJ2-1; cdr3_aa: CASSSLNEQFF; cdr3_nt: TGTGCCAGCAGTTCCCTCAATGAGCAGTTCTTC
v_call: TRBV6-5; clone_size: -; d_call: -; j_call: TRBJ1-1; cdr3_aa: CATWTRGLNTEAFF; cdr3_nt: TGTGCCACCTGGACCAGGGGTCTGAACACTGAAGCTTTCTTT
v_call: TRBV4-2; clone_size: -; d_call: TRBD2; j_call: TRBJ2-5; cdr3_aa: CASSQEASLAVQETQYF; cdr3_nt: TGTGCCAGCAGCCAAGAAGCCTCTCTAGCGGTTCAAGAGACCCAGTACTTC
v_call: TRBV10-3; clone_size: -; d_call: TRBD1; j_call: TRBJ2-7; cdr3_aa: CAIRDDRGLGYEQYF; cdr3_nt: TGTGCCATCAGAGACGACAGGGGGTTAGGCTACGAGCAGTACTTC
v_call: TRBV4-1; clone_size: -; d_call: -; j_call: TRBJ1-2; cdr3_aa: CASSLDQGNRGYTF; cdr3_nt: TGCGCCAGCAGCCTGGATCAGGGTAATCGGGGCTACACCTTC
v_call: TRBV27; clone_size: -; d_call: TRBD2; j_call: TRBJ2-3; cdr3_aa: CASSLSGGGTDTQYF; cdr3_nt: TGTGCCAGCAGTTTGTCGGGGGGGGGCACAGATACGCAGTATTTT